The 24 T cell receptor beta chains below all came from one sample that was sequenced in a study of blood T cell repertoires in COVID-19. Method: immunoSEQ multiplex PCR; TCRdb's copy keeps in-frame clones and lacks some. The repertoire consists of 200,000 to 250,000 clones, with less than 85% occurring once and the leading ten covering around 5.4%. The sequencing input was peripheral blood. Receptor source: a woman aged 70 to 79 with acute or convalescent COVID-19.

The chain is built from TRBV10-3 and TRBJ1-1; perhaps TRBD1 as D (6 bases). The CDR3 sequence is 14 residues long. Germline CDR1 is ENHRY and CDR2 is SYGVKD. With 6 bases removed from V and 2 bases from J, the gap between germline ends came to 13 bases. The CDR3 nucleotides are TGTGCCATCAGGCCGGACAGAACTAACACTGAAGCTTTCTTT. Its translation is CAIRPDRTNTEAFF.

The gene calls are TRBV28 and TRBJ2-7; TRBD1 matches at 8 bases. The CDR3 contains 14 residues. Germline values: CDR1 MDHEN, CDR2 SYDVKM. V lost 7 bases and J lost 3; bases outside the gene matches: 8. CDR3 in amino acids: CASIAPGQVYEQYF. The CDR3 coding sequence is TGTGCCAGCATCGCTCCGGGACAGGTCTACGAGCAGTACTTC.

This sequence joins TRBV6-5 and TRBJ1-4, with TRBD1 matching over 8 bases. The CDR3 sequence is 14 residues long. The J segment lost 8 bases and the V segment lost 6 bases, leaving 8 bases of the junction unmatched. CDR1 and CDR2 from the germline V gene are MNHEY and SVGAGI. The CDR3 DNA sequence: TGTGCCAGCAGCCCGGGACAGGACCTCGAAAAACTGTTTTTT. It yields the protein CASSPGQDLEKLFF.

J is TRBJ2-2 and V is TRBV27, with TRBD2 matching over 9 bases. CDR1 and CDR2 from the germline V gene are MNHEY and SMNVEV (reference sequence). This CDR3 has 16 residues. Trimming removed 8 bases from V and 0 bases from J; junction bases left unmatched: 7. The CDR3, as DNA: TGTGCCAGCGCCACCCCTAGCGGGGCGAACACCGGGGAGCTGTTTTTT. Its translation: CASATPSGANTGELFF.

V gene TRBV27 combines with J gene TRBJ2-3; a possible D gene is TRBD2 (6 bases). Germline CDR1 MNHEY, CDR2 SMNVEV (reference sequence). The CDR3 is made up of 14 amino acids. V was pared by 6 bases and J by 2 bases, with 12 bases between. The CDR3 nucleotides are TGTGCCAGCAGAGATTGGGGGGTCACAGATACGCAGTATTTT. This sequence encodes CASRDWGVTDTQYF.

The chain is built from TRBV11-2 and TRBJ2-5, with 9 bases aligning to TRBD2. V was pared by 2 bases and J by 5 bases, with 3 bases of the junction left unmatched. This CDR3 is 14 amino acids long. Per the germline V gene, CDR1 is SGHAT and CDR2 is FQNNGV. CDR3 sequence reads: CASSLLAGGETQYF. DNA for the CDR3: TGTGCCAGCAGCTTATTGGCGGGAGGGGAGACCCAGTACTTC.

This clone was picked up many times. The chain uses TRBV28 and TRBJ2-1; TRBD2 agrees at 12 bases. V shed 6 bases and J 8 bases; nucleotides not matched to a gene: 5. This CDR3 has 14 amino acids. The germline gives CDR1 MDHEN, CDR2 SYDVKM. This CDR3 reads CASRGLAGLDEQFF. For the CDR3, the DNA is TGTGCCAGCAGGGGACTAGCGGGTCTCGATGAGCAGTTCTTC.

This clone has more than one count but fewer than ten. This chain uses TRBV3-1 (or the pseudogene TRBV3-2) with TRBJ1-1; 7 positions match TRBD1. Germline assignment: CDR1 LGHDT and CDR2 YNNKEL (reference sequence). V dropped 6 bases and J dropped 5; count of bases not matched to a gene: 6. The CDR3 sequence is 13 residues long. CDR3 in amino acids: CASSPQGLTEAFF. The CDR3 DNA reads as TGTGCCAGCAGTCCACAGGGGTTAACTGAAGCTTTCTTT.

This clone appeared a few times. The genes are TRBV29-1 and TRBJ2-1, with 11 bases that match TRBD2. The CDR3 covers 14 residues. CDR1 SQVTM and CDR2 ANQGSEA come from the germline V gene. The J segment lost 5 bases and the V segment lost 7 bases, leaving 7 bases of the junction unmatched. The CDR3 sequence: CSGAPGLADNEQFF. The CDR3 DNA is TGCAGCGGAGCGCCGGGACTAGCGGACAATGAGCAGTTCTTC.

The V call is TRBV5-4, the J call TRBJ2-1, with a tentative D call TRBD1 (6 bases). Germline V gene lookup returns CDR1 SGHNT and CDR2 YYREEE (reference sequence). The CDR3 runs 13 residues. V lost 0 bases, J lost 12 bases, and 13 bases lay in between. CDR3 loop: CASSLAGSGAQFF. In DNA, the CDR3 is TGTGCCAGCAGCTTGGCTGGGTCAGGGGCGCAGTTCTTC.

The V and J genes are TRBV11-3 and TRBJ2-2; 8 nucleotides line up with TRBD1. Germline V lookup: CDR1 SGHNT, CDR2 YENEEA. The CDR3 is 16 residues long. Losses at the gene ends were 5 bases for V and 7 bases for J; bases not matched to a gene: 12. This chain's CDR3 is CASSQRTGTQGGELFF. As DNA, the CDR3 is TGTGCCAGCAGCCAGAGGACAGGGACCCAAGGCGGGGAGCTGTTTTTT.

The chain is built from TRBV28 and TRBJ2-7; 7 nucleotides agree with TRBD1. CDR3 length: 13 amino acids. Germline-derived CDR1 and CDR2 are MDHEN and SYDVKM. V lost 7 bases and J lost 3; bases outside the gene matches: 6. CDR3 DNA sequence: TGTGCCAGCAACAAGGGGACAGTCTACGAGCAGTACTTC. This translates into CASNKGTVYEQYF.

The V and J genes are TRBV28 and TRBJ1-5; unclear D gene. The V end was cut by 9 bases, the J end by 1 base, with 7 bases between. Germline CDR1 and CDR2: MDHEN and SYDVKM. CDR3 length: 12 amino acids. As DNA, the CDR3 is TGTGCCAGTTGCACAAGCAATCAGCCCCAGCATTTT. Protein: CASCTSNQPQHF.

The V gene is TRBV29-1, the J gene TRBJ2-3; 11 bases map to TRBD2. Looked up from germline, CDR1 is SQVTM and CDR2 is ANQGSEA. This CDR3 region has 15 residues. Trimming took 6 bases from V and 0 from J; bases not matched to a gene: 5. The CDR3 coding sequence is TGCAGCGTCCCAGGGACTAGCGGTAGCACAGATACGCAGTATTTT. Amino acid sequence: CSVPGTSGSTDTQYF.

This rearrangement joins TRBV2 to TRBJ2-2; 8 bases align to TRBD1. CDR1 and CDR2 from the germline V gene are SNHLY and FYNNEI. J was trimmed by 5 bases and V by 5 bases; bases with no gene match: 7. The CDR3 extends over 15 amino acids. CDR3 DNA: TGTGCCAGCAGTTCAGACGGACAGGGAACCGGGGAGCTGTTTTTT. Its protein product is CASSSDGQGTGELFF.

This chain links TRBV5-1 with TRBJ2-6; D remains ambiguous. CDR1 and CDR2 (germline): SGHRS, YFSETQ. The CDR3 totals 16 residues. V lost 0 bases and J 0 bases, leaving 7 bases between the germline ends. The CDR3: CASSLGQSSGANVLTF. In DNA, the CDR3 is TGCGCCAGCAGCTTGGGACAAAGCTCTGGGGCCAACGTCCTGACTTTC.

The count of this clone is one. The rearrangement links TRBV29-1 to TRBJ1-2; the match to TRBD1 covers 9 bases. The CDR3 totals 13 residues. V was pared by 4 bases and J by 7 bases, with 7 bases of the junction left unmatched. In germline, CDR1 is SQVTM, CDR2 ANQGSEA. CDR3 protein: CSVGLTGGSGYTF. The CDR3 nucleotides are TGCAGCGTTGGGCTGACAGGGGGAAGTGGCTACACCTTC. The variable domain in full, with the rest retrieved from reference TRBV29-1 and TRBJ1-2, is SAVISQKPSRDICQRGTSLTIQCQVDSQVTMMFWYRQQPGQSLTLIATANQGSEATYESGFVIDKFPISRPNLTFSTLTVSNMSPEDSSIYLCSVGLTGGSGYTFGSGTRLTVV.

The chain combines TRBV27 with TRBJ2-4; TRBD2 aligns across 11 bases. The CDR3 is made up of 16 amino acids. Germline V gene data show CDR1 as MNHEY and CDR2 as SMNVEV (reference sequence). V dropped 8 bases and J dropped 0; count of bases not matched to a gene: 6. CDR3 amino acids: CASRGLAEVAKNIQYF. CDR3 DNA: TGTGCCAGCCGGGGACTAGCGGAAGTAGCCAAAAACATTCAGTACTTC.

V is TRBV7-4 and J is TRBJ2-7, with D possibly matching TRBD2 (7 bases). This CDR3 spans 22 amino acids. Deletions cut 5 bases from V and 2 bases from J, with 37 bases between. Germline values: CDR1 SGHVT, CDR2 SQSDAQ. The CDR3 is CASSQKGGAGTLLDTLTYEQYF. In DNA, the CDR3 is TGTGCCAGCAGCCAAAAAGGGGGGGCAGGGACCCTTCTGGACACCTTAACCTACGAGCAGTACTTC.

V usage is TRBV6-1 and J usage is TRBJ1-5; tentative D call: TRBD1 (5 bases). This CDR3 is built from 15 residues. V was pared by 2 bases and J by 1 base, with 9 bases between. From germline, CDR1 is MNHNS and CDR2 SASEGT. The CDR3, as DNA: TGTGCCAGCAGTGAACGACAGTCAAGCAATCAGCCCCAGCATTTT. Residues: CASSERQSSNQPQHF.

The chain carries TRBV10-3 and TRBJ2-7; 8 nucleotides match TRBD2. V shed 9 bases, J shed 0 bases, and the junction held 1 base outside the gene matches. The germline V gene encodes CDR1 ENHRY and CDR2 SYGVKD. The CDR3 has 12 amino acids. The DNA of the CDR3 is TGTGCCATAACTAGCGGCTCCTACGAGCAGTACTTC. Protein sequence: CAITSGSYEQYF.

The gene calls are TRBV5-1 and TRBJ2-5; 10 positions agree with TRBD2. V lost 4 bases, J lost 4 bases, and 7 bases stayed unmatched. The length of the CDR3 is 15 residues. Germline CDR1 and CDR2: SGHRS and YFSETQ. CDR3 protein: CASSLELAGGETQYF. As DNA, the CDR3 is TGCGCCAGCAGCCTCGAGTTAGCGGGGGGAGAGACCCAGTACTTC.

The rearrangement uses TRBV27 and TRBJ1-5; 7 nucleotides line up with TRBD1. J was trimmed by 3 bases and V by 6 bases; bases with no gene match: 11. CDR1 MNHEY and CDR2 SMNVEV come from the germline V gene (reference sequence). The CDR3 runs to 16 residues. The CDR3 loop reads CASRRDRDNINQPQHF. In DNA form, the CDR3 reads TGTGCCAGCAGGAGAGACAGGGATAATATCAATCAGCCCCAGCATTTT.

This clone came up a few times. The V gene is TRBV27, the J gene TRBJ2-1, with D hard to call. CDR1 MNHEY and CDR2 SMNVEV come from the germline V gene (reference sequence). This CDR3 has 19 amino acids. V shed 2 bases and J shed 0 bases, with 20 bases lying between them. The CDR3 DNA reads as TGTGCCAGCAGTTTAAATTCATTCCGCTGGGCAAGCTCCTACAATGAGCAGTTCTTC. It codes for CASSLNSFRWASSYNEQFF.